These 25 T cell receptor beta chains originate from one sample sequenced in a study of human T cells and chemical hapten exposure. Time point specified: pre-sensitization, week 0. Specified treatment: therapeutic diphenylcyclopropenone sensitization with weekly scalp DPC. TCRdb re-analysed the RACE reads in MiXCR, keeping a single row per CDR3 protein. The sample records a few hundred thousand distinct CDR3 sequences, around 5.5% being singletons. The source was whole blood, collected in connection with sensitization to the hapten diphenylcyclopropenone (DPC). The receptors come from a woman aged 18-35 years with alopecia areata. Some clones in this sample may be carry-over from other donors' samples.

V and J are TRBV6-5 and TRBJ2-2; TRBD1 is a possible D gene (6 bases). Germline V gene lookup returns CDR1 MNHEY and CDR2 SVGAGI. V shed 8 bases and J shed 9 bases, with 19 bases lying between them. This CDR3 has 14 residues. CDR3 sequence reads: CASRRAGELRELFF. CDR3 nucleotide sequence: TGTGCCAGCCGAAGGGCAGGGGAGCTCCGGGAGCTGTTTTTT.

The table lists this clonotype with many counts. CDR3 residues: CASSFSLTNQPQHF. The DNA for the CDR3 is TGTGCCAGCAGCTTTAGCCTGACTAATCAGCCCCAGCATTTT. This chain connects TRBV7-2 to TRBJ1-5; D gene uncertain. From germline, CDR1 is SGHTA and CDR2 FQGNSA. The CDR3 consists of 14 residues. Trimming took 3 bases from V and 4 from J, leaving 10 bases between them.

This clonotype was observed a few times. The chain recombines TRBV25-1 with TRBJ2-1, with 7 bases fitting TRBD1. V dropped 4 bases and J dropped 3; count of bases not matched to a gene: 6. In germline, CDR1 is MGHDK, CDR2 SYGVNS. This CDR3 has 15 residues. The CDR3 DNA reads TGTGCCAGCAGTGGTACCGGGACAGTCTACAATGAGCAGTTCTTC. It translates to CASSGTGTVYNEQFF.

This clonotype was seen repeatedly, ten times or more. This chain connects TRBV7-6 to TRBJ1-4; D is ambiguous. Germline V gene data show CDR1 as SGHVS and CDR2 as FNYEAQ. V was pared by 5 bases and J by 0 bases, with 7 bases between. The CDR3 length is 14 residues. Here the CDR3 reads CASSPGSTNEKLFF. The CDR3 bases are TGTGCCAGCAGCCCCGGCTCAACTAATGAAAAACTGTTTTTT. Combining the CDR3 with reference TRBV7-6 and TRBJ1-4 gives the whole variable domain GAGVSQSPRYKVTKRGQDVALRCDPISGHVSLYWYRQALGQGPEFLTYFNYEAQQDKSGLPNDRFSAERPEGSISTLTIQRTEQRDSAMYRCASSPGSTNEKLFFGSGTQLSVL.

This clonotype was detected many times. The chain employs TRBV4-1 and TRBJ1-1; no clear D. Germline V gene sequence: CDR1 MGHRA, CDR2 YSYEKL. This CDR3 comprises 14 residues. V lost 1 base, J lost 5 bases, and 11 bases lay in between. CDR3 loop: CASSQVVRRTEAFF. The CDR3, as DNA: TGCGCCAGCAGCCAAGTTGTCCGAAGGACTGAAGCTTTCTTT.

This clonotype was seen repeatedly, ten times or more. The CDR3: CASSFSEAPGTDTQYF. The CDR3 DNA is TGTGCCAGCAGTTTTTCTGAGGCCCCGGGGACAGATACGCAGTATTTT. The chain combines TRBV28 with TRBJ2-3; D perhaps matches TRBD2 (5 bases). With 3 bases removed from V and 3 bases from J, the gap between germline ends came to 16 bases. Germline CDR1 is MDHEN and CDR2 is SYDVKM. CDR3 size: 16 residues.

The chain combines TRBV4-1 with TRBJ1-1, with 7 bases lining up with TRBD1. CDR1 is MGHRA, CDR2 YSYEKL, per germline. Trimming removed 4 bases from V and 2 bases from J; junction bases left unmatched: 16. The CDR3 has 18 amino acids. CDR3 sequence: CASSPHGAGGGPNTEAFF. As DNA, the CDR3 is TGCGCCAGCAGCCCCCACGGGGCAGGGGGAGGTCCAAACACTGAAGCTTTCTTT.

This clonotype turned up a few times. This chain joins TRBV12-3 or TRBV12-4 and TRBJ2-5; a weak D match, TRBD1 (5 bases). Trimming removed 6 bases at V and 9 bases at J, with 26 bases between. The CDR3 is 16 residues long. As DNA, the CDR3 is TGTGCCAGCAGCACCCCGGACACGAACCGAGAACGGGCCCAGTACTTC. It specifies CASSTPDTNRERAQYF.

This clonotype was counted a few times. This rearrangement joins TRBV3-1 to TRBJ1-5; TRBD1 is a possible D gene (6 bases). The CDR3 has 16 residues. Deletions cut 4 bases from V and 4 bases from J, with 17 bases between. CDR1 LGHDT and CDR2 YNNKEL come from the germline V gene (reference sequence). The CDR3 region has the DNA TGTGCCAGCAGCCTCGGCCATGGGGGCTTGAATCAGCCCCAGCATTTT. Its translation: CASSLGHGGLNQPQHF.

The V gene is TRBV6-6, the J gene TRBJ1-3, with TRBD1 matching over 8 bases. There are 14 residues in the CDR3. Germline V gene sequence: CDR1 MNHNY, CDR2 SVGAGI (reference sequence). The V gene end was trimmed by 5 bases and the J gene end by 2 bases; junction bases not matched to a gene: 2. In DNA form, the CDR3 reads TGTGCCAGCAGTCCGGACAGGGCTGGAAACACCATATATTTT. Encoded protein: CASSPDRAGNTIYF.

This clonotype was recorded at least ten times. The chain uses TRBV5-1 and TRBJ2-5; weak D call: TRBD1 (5 bases). The CDR3 covers 14 residues. V was cut by 2 bases and J by 1 base, with 9 bases left in between. Germline values: CDR1 SGHRS, CDR2 YFSETQ. CDR3 sequence: CASSFDSFQETQYF. The CDR3 bases are TGCGCCAGCAGCTTCGACAGCTTCCAAGAGACCCAGTACTTC.

This clonotype turned up a few times. The chain recombines TRBV10-3 with TRBJ2-3; 9 bases match TRBD1. The CDR3 sequence is 15 residues long. Germline assignment: CDR1 ENHRY and CDR2 SYGVKD. V lost 6 bases, J lost 1 base, and 5 bases stayed unmatched. The CDR3 DNA reads TGTGCCATCAGAGACAGGGGGATCGGCACAGATACGCAGTATTTT. This sequence encodes CAIRDRGIGTDTQYF.

This clonotype was recorded at least ten times. The rearrangement links TRBV3-1 to TRBJ2-4; no clear D. V lost 0 bases to trimming and J lost 8 bases, with 14 bases between them. The CDR3 has 15 residues. Looked up from germline, CDR1 is LGHDT and CDR2 is YNNKEL (reference sequence). The CDR3 spells CASSQETGDVDIQYF. The CDR3 DNA is TGTGCCAGCAGCCAAGAAACGGGTGATGTAGACATTCAGTACTTC.

V and J are TRBV5-4 and TRBJ1-4; D perhaps matches TRBD1 (5 bases). The CDR3 extends over 14 amino acids. Looked up from germline, CDR1 is SGHNT and CDR2 is YYREEE (reference sequence). Deletions cut 3 bases from V and 3 bases from J, with 9 bases between. In nucleotides, the CDR3 is TGTGCCAGCAGCTCACCGGGACCTAATGAAAAACTGTTTTTT. It encodes CASSSPGPNEKLFF.

In its sample, this clonotype was seen many times. The chain couples TRBV6-4 to TRBJ2-3; D might be TRBD1 (6 bases). This CDR3 contains 13 residues. Germline CDR1 is MRHNA and CDR2 is SNTAGT. Trimming pared 3 bases from V and 5 bases from J, leaving 9 bases between. The CDR3 region is CASSEGAEDTQYF. CDR3 nucleotides: TGTGCCAGCAGTGAGGGGGCTGAAGATACGCAGTATTTT.

The gene calls are TRBV7-9 and TRBJ1-4; no clear D. Germline V CDR1 and CDR2: SEHNR, FQNEAQ (reference sequence). Trimming took 3 bases from V and 7 from J, leaving 12 bases between them. This CDR3 is built from 14 residues. The CDR3 sequence is CASSFGGNGEKLFF. The CDR3 DNA follows: TGTGCCAGCAGCTTTGGAGGGAACGGTGAAAAACTGTTTTTT.

This clonotype has ten or more counts. This sequence joins TRBV7-2 and TRBJ2-3, with 9 nucleotides matching TRBD1. Germline CDR1 is SGHTA and CDR2 is FQGNSA. The CDR3 is 15 residues long. The J segment lost 5 bases and the V segment lost 6 bases, leaving 9 bases of the junction unmatched. CDR3 coding DNA: TGTGCCAGCAGAGTTCCGGGACAGGGCGTAGATACGCAGTATTTT. Amino acids: CASRVPGQGVDTQYF.

This clonotype has ten or more counts. The J gene is TRBJ1-1, the V gene TRBV29-1, with D possibly matching TRBD1 (6 bases). CDR3 length: 13 amino acids. Germline CDR1 and CDR2: SQVTM and ANQGSEA. V was trimmed by 4 bases and J by 6 bases, leaving 15 bases between them. The CDR3 reads CSVVGGSDAEAFF. The CDR3 coding sequence is TGCAGCGTTGTAGGGGGAAGTGATGCTGAAGCTTTCTTT.

This clonotype has a handful of counts. V usage is TRBV11-2 and J usage is TRBJ1-1; possibly TRBD1 for D (6 bases). The V gene's germline CDR1 is SGHAT and CDR2 FQNNGV. The ends were cut back, 4 bases at V and 0 bases at J, with 18 bases in the middle. The CDR3 sequence is 17 residues long. In nucleotides, the CDR3 is TGTGCCAGCAGCTCAACCTCGACAGGAACCATGAACACTGAAGCTTTCTTT. Protein: CASSSTSTGTMNTEAFF.

The rearrangement uses TRBV9 and TRBJ2-1; 13 bases align to TRBD2. The CDR3 extends over 19 amino acids. Trimming removed 4 bases from V and 2 bases from J; junction bases left unmatched: 12. Germline V CDR1 and CDR2: SGDLS, YYNGEE. The CDR3 is CASSIRLAGGKTPYNEQFF. The CDR3 region has the DNA TGTGCCAGCAGCATACGACTAGCGGGGGGAAAAACCCCCTACAATGAGCAGTTCTTC. The variable domain in full, with the rest retrieved from reference TRBV9 and TRBJ2-1, is DSGVTQTPKHLITATGQRVTLRCSPRSGDLSVYWYQQSLDQGLQFLIQYYNGEERAKGNILERFSAQQFPDLHSELNLSSLELGDSALYFCASSIRLAGGKTPYNEQFFGPGTRLTVL.

At least ten counts were recorded for this clonotype. This rearrangement joins TRBV20-1 to TRBJ1-4; perhaps TRBD1 as D (5 bases). The CDR3 runs to 12 residues. Germline loops: CDR1 DFQATT, CDR2 SNEGSKA (reference sequence). CDR3 sequence reads: CSTGPSGGKLFF. The CDR3 DNA reads TGCAGCACAGGCCCTAGTGGAGGAAAACTGTTTTTT.

This clonotype was picked up many times. The chain links TRBV12-3 or TRBV12-4 to TRBJ1-5; D gene uncertain. The length of the CDR3 is 12 residues. Trimming stripped 3 bases from V and 7 bases from J, with 7 bases between. In DNA form, the CDR3 reads TGTGCCAGCAGTTTGTCTGTACAGCCCCAGCATTTT. Translating it yields CASSLSVQPQHF.

This clonotype came up many times. This chain joins TRBV10-2 and TRBJ1-1, with TRBD1 as a possible D gene (6 bases). Deletions cut 8 bases from V and 10 bases from J, with 14 bases between. Per germline, CDR1 WSHSY and CDR2 SAAADI. This CDR3 is built from 11 residues. This CDR3 is CASQTGSGAFF. The CDR3 bases are TGCGCCAGCCAGACAGGTTCAGGAGCTTTCTTT.

J is TRBJ1-1 and V is TRBV6-1, with a weak D call TRBD1 (6 bases). Germline CDR1 reads MNHNS; CDR2 reads SASEGT. V gave up 7 bases and J gave up 5 bases, with 29 bases separating them. The length of the CDR3 is 18 residues. DNA for the CDR3: TGTGCCAGCACCTTCTGGCGGGGGGCGCGGGGATCGGAGACTGAAGCTTTCTTT. Protein product: CASTFWRGARGSETEAFF.

This clonotype has only a few counts. The V and J genes are TRBV7-2 and TRBJ1-5; D is unresolved. The CDR3 has 13 amino acids. V dropped 3 bases and J dropped 3 bases, with 6 bases sitting between them. CDR1 and CDR2 from the germline V gene are SGHTA and FQGNSA. This CDR3 is CASSFQINQPQHF. The CDR3 coding sequence is TGTGCCAGCAGCTTCCAGATCAATCAGCCCCAGCATTTT.